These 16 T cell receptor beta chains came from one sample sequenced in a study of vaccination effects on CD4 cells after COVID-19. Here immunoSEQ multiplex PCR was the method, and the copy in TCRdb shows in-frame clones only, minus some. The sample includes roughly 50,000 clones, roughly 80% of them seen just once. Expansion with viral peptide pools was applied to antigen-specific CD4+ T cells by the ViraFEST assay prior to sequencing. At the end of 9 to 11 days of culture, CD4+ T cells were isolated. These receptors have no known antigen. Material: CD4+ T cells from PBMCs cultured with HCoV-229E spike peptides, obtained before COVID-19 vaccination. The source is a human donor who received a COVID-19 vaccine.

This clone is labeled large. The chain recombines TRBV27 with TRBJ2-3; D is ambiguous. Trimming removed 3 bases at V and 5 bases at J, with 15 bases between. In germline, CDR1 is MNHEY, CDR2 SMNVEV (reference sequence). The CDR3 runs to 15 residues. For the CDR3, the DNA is TGTGCCAGCAGTTTGGCAGCAACTAACGGAGATACGCAGTATTTT. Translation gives CASSLAATNGDTQYF.

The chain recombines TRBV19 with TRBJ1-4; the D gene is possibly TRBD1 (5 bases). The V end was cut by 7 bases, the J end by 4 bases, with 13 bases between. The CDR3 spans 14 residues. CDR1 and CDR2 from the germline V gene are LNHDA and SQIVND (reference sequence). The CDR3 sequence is CASTQGVNNEKLFF. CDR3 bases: TGTGCCAGTACTCAGGGAGTCAATAATGAAAAACTGTTTTTT. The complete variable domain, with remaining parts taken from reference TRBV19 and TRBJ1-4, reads DGGITQSPKYLFRKEGQNVTLSCEQNLNHDAMYWYRQDPGQGLRLIYYSQIVNDFQKGDIAEGYSVSREKKESFPLTVTSAQKNPTAFYLCASTQGVNNEKLFFGSGTQLSVL.

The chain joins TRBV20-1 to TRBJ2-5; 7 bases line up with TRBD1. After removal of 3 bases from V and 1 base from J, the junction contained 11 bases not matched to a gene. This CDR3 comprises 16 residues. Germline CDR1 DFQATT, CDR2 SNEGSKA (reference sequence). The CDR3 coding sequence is TGCAGTGCTAGTGTTCTTCGACAGGGTGGCCAAGAGACCCAGTACTTC. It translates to CSASVLRQGGQETQYF.

CDR3 in amino acids: CASSDRTANYGYTF. Here the CDR3 DNA reads TGTGCCAGCTCAGACAGGACAGCCAACTATGGCTACACCTTC. The chain carries TRBV18 and TRBJ1-2, with D perhaps matching TRBD1 (6 bases). Trimming left V 5 bases short and J 2 bases short, with 12 bases between. The CDR3 is 14 amino acids. Germline CDR1 is KGHSH and CDR2 is LQKENI.

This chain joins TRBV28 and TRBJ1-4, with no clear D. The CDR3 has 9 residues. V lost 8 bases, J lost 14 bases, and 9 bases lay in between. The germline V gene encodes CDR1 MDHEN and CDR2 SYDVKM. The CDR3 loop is CASGHKLFF. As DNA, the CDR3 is TGTGCCAGCGGGCACAAGCTGTTTTTT.

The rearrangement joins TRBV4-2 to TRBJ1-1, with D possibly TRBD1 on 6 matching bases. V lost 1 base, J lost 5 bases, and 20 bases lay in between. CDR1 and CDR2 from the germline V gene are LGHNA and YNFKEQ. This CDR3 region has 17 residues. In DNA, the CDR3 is TGTGCCAGCAGCCAAGTAACTCCTGGGAGGGGGAAGACTGAAGCTTTCTTT. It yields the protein CASSQVTPGRGKTEAFF.

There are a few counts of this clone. The CDR3 is CASSGHGRANTEAFF. The CDR3 DNA reads TGTGCCAGCAGCGGGCATGGACGGGCAAACACTGAAGCTTTCTTT. J is TRBJ1-1 and V is TRBV11-2, with unresolved D. Deletions cut 5 bases from V and 2 bases from J, with 15 bases between. Per the germline V gene, CDR1 is SGHAT and CDR2 is FQNNGV. The CDR3 length is 15 residues.

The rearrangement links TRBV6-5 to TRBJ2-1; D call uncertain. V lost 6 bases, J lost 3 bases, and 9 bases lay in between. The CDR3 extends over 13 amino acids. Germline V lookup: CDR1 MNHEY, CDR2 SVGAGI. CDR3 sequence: CASRRSGYNEQFF. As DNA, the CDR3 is TGTGCCAGCAGGAGATCCGGCTACAATGAGCAGTTCTTC.

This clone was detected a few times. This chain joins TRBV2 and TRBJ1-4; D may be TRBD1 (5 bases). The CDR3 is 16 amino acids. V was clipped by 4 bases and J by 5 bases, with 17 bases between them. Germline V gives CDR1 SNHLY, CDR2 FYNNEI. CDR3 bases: TGTGCCAGCAGTGTGGGGACTGTCAGATCCAATGAAAAACTGTTTTTT. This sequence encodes CASSVGTVRSNEKLFF.

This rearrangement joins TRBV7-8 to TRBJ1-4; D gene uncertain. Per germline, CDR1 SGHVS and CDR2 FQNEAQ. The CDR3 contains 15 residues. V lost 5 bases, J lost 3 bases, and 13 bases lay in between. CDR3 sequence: CASSRTELANEKLFF. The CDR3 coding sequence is TGTGCCAGCAGCCGTACTGAATTGGCTAATGAAAAACTGTTTTTT.

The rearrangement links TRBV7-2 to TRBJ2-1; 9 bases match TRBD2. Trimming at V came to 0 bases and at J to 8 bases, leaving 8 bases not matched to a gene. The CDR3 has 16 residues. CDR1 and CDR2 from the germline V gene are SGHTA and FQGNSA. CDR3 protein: CASSLARTSASDEQFF. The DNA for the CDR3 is TGTGCCAGCAGCTTAGCGAGGACTAGCGCCTCGGATGAGCAGTTCTTC.

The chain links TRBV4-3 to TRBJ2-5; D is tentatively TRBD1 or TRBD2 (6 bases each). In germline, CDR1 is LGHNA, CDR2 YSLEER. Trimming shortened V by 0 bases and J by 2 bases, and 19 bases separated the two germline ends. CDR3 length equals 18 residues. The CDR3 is CASSQDFRGAGQQETQYF. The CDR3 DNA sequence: TGCGCCAGCAGCCAAGATTTTAGGGGGGCAGGTCAGCAAGAGACCCAGTACTTC.

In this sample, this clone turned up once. Here the CDR3 reads CAISDTRTADEKLFF. Here the CDR3 DNA reads TGTGCCATCAGTGACACGCGGACAGCGGATGAAAAACTGTTTTTT. The chain links TRBV10-3 to TRBJ1-4; D may be TRBD1 (6 bases). Trimming stripped 3 bases from V and 6 bases from J, with 14 bases between. CDR3 length equals 15 residues. Germline lookup yields CDR1 ENHRY and CDR2 SYGVKD.

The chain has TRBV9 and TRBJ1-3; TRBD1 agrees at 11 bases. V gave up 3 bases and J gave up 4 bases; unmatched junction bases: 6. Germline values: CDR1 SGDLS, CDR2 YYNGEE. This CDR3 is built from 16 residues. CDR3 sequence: CASSAGTGGKGNTIYF. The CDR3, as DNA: TGTGCCAGCAGCGCGGGGACAGGGGGGAAAGGAAACACCATATATTTT.

The DNA of the CDR3 is TGTGCCAGCAGTCAGGGGAGAACTGAAGCTTTCTTT. Amino acids: CASSQGRTEAFF. V gene TRBV6-5 combines with J gene TRBJ1-1, with a tentative D call TRBD1 (6 bases). The germline V gene has CDR1 MNHEY and CDR2 SVGAGI. The CDR3 is 12 residues long. Trimming stripped 5 bases from V and 5 bases from J, with 9 bases between.

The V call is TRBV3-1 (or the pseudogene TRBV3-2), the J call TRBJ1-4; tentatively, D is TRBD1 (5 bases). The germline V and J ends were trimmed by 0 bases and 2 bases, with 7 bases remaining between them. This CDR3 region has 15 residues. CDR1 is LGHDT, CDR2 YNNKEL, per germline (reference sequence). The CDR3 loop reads CASSQEGGTNEKLFF. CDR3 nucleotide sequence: TGTGCCAGCAGCCAAGAGGGGGGGACTAATGAAAAACTGTTTTTT.